These T cell receptor beta chains were read from a single sample in a study of cytomegalovirus exposure and HLA in healthy donors. Some clones are missing from TCRdb's copy, which holds only in-frame ones; the method was immunoSEQ multiplex PCR. The repertoire holds 130,000 or so clones, 65% to 90% seen once, with under 3% in the top ten. Sequences were obtained from PBMCs. All receptors derive from a woman under 30 in good health and CMV-seropositive. CDR3s include the opening cysteine and the closing phenylalanine or tryptophan. The D gene is left open where the match is weak. Clone size is not always given. Where it is, it says once, few, many or a class for expanded clones.

d_call	v_call	j_call	clone_size	cdr3_nt	cdr3_aa
TRBD1	TRBV5-4	TRBJ2-7	NA	TGTGCCAGCAGTCCCGGGACAGGAGAGCAGTACTTC	CASSPGTGEQYF
TRBD1	TRBV5-1	TRBJ1-4	NA	TGCGCCAGCAGCTTCGGACAGGGGGAAGAAAAACTGTTTTTT	CASSFGQGEEKLFF
NA	TRBV7-9	TRBJ2-7	NA	TGTGCCAGCAGCTTCGTGGAGCATATCTACGAGCAGTACTTC	CASSFVEHIYEQYF
NA	TRBV5-1	TRBJ2-3	NA	TGCGCCAGCAGCTTGTCTGCAGGGGGCACAGATACGCAGTATTTT	CASSLSAGGTDTQYF
TRBD2	TRBV5-4	TRBJ2-3	NA	TGTGCCAGCCGCATTAGCGGGGCCCGCACAGATACGCAGTATTTT	CASRISGARTDTQYF
TRBD1	TRBV2	TRBJ2-5	NA	TGTGCCAGCAGACCACAGGGGGCTTTAGGAGAGACCCAGTACTTC	CASRPQGALGETQYF
NA	TRBV5-4	TRBJ2-7	NA	TGTGCCAGCAGCCAGAAAACAGGAAGTTCCTACGAGCAGTACTTC	CASSQKTGSSYEQYF
NA	TRBV5-1	TRBJ1-3	NA	TGCGCCAGCAGCTTGCTGACGGGTTCAGGAAACACCATATATTTT	CASSLLTGSGNTIYF
TRBD2	TRBV25-1	TRBJ2-3	NA	TGTGCCAGCAGTGAATCCGACGGGCCTAGCGGTACGCAGTATTTT	CASSESDGPSGTQYF
NA	TRBV4-1	TRBJ1-2	NA	TGCGCCAGCAGCCAACAAGGAACAGGAAACTATGGCTACACCTTC	CASSQQGTGNYGYTF
NA	TRBV4-1	TRBJ2-2	NA	TGCGCCAGCAGTCCTTTAGCGGTAACCGGGGAGCTGTTTTTT	CASSPLAVTGELFF
TRBD1	TRBV19	TRBJ1-5	NA	TGTGCCAGCCGGAACCCGGGACAGAAGAATCAGCCCCAGCATTTT	CASRNPGQKNQPQHF
NA	TRBV7-3	TRBJ2-1	NA	TGTGCCAGCAGTTCAGGGTTGCGCAATGAGCAGTTCTTC	CASSSGLRNEQFF
TRBD1	TRBV7-9	TRBJ2-3	NA	TGTGCCAGCAGCCCGACAGGGAACACAGATACGCAGTATTTT	CASSPTGNTDTQYF
TRBD1	TRBV13	TRBJ1-1	NA	TGTGCCAGCAGCTTCGTGACAGGGTACTCTGAAGCTTTCTTT	CASSFVTGYSEAFF
NA	TRBV11-2	TRBJ2-5	NA	TGTGCCAGCAGCCGAGCGACAGATTACAACCAAGAGACCCAGTACTTC	CASSRATDYNQETQYF
NA	TRBV5-4	TRBJ1-1	few	TGTGCCAGCAGCCCCGGACAGTCCGGCACTGAAGCTTTCTTT	CASSPGQSGTEAFF
TRBD2	TRBV5-1	TRBJ2-5	NA	TGCGCCAGCAGCATAACGGGACTACCTGAAGAGACCCAGTACTTC	CASSITGLPEETQYF
TRBD2	TRBV27	TRBJ2-3	NA	TGTGCCACCTCCAAACTAGCGGGGGAGTTCACAGATACGCAGTATTTT	CATSKLAGEFTDTQYF
NA	TRBV9	TRBJ2-2	NA	TGTGCCAGCAGAGCAAACACCGGGGAGCTGTTTTTT	CASRANTGELFF
NA	TRBV5-6	TRBJ2-5	NA	TGTGCCAGCAGCTTGGCAGGGCCACAGGCCCAGTACTTC	CASSLAGPQAQYF
NA	TRBV25-1	TRBJ2-7	NA	TGTGCCAGCAGCGGGATGCTGGGTGACGAGCAGTACTTC	CASSGMLGDEQYF
NA	TRBV29-1	TRBJ2-7	NA	TGCAGCGTTGAAGTCCTACAGGTCAGCTCCTACGAGCAGTACTTC	CSVEVLQVSSYEQYF
NA	TRBV7-3	TRBJ2-2	NA	TGTGCCAGCAGCTTGGCAGGCGGGGACCCCACCGGGGAGCTGTTTTTT	CASSLAGGDPTGELFF
NA	TRBV27	TRBJ2-7	NA	TGTGCCAGCAGTGTAGGGACTCTGAGCTCCTACGAGCAGTACTTC	CASSVGTLSSYEQYF
TRBD2	TRBV11-3	TRBJ2-2	few	TGTGCCAGCGGATCATTAACTAGCGGGGCCCGGGGCGGGGAGCTGTTTTTT	CASGSLTSGARGGELFF
TRBD1	TRBV2	TRBJ1-2	NA	TGTGCCAGCAGGCCCACCGGGACAGGGCACTATGGCTACACCTTC	CASRPTGTGHYGYTF
NA	TRBV19	TRBJ1-2	NA	TGTGCCAGTAGACCGGCGGGGGTTTATGGCTACACCTTC	CASRPAGVYGYTF
TRBD2	TRBV6-1	TRBJ2-5	NA	TGTGCCAGCAGTGAGTTGGCTAGCGGGGAGGAGGAGACCCAGTACTTC	CASSELASGEEETQYF
NA	TRBV5-4	TRBJ1-2	NA	TGTGCCAGCAGCTTGATCCAGATCTATGGCTACACCTTC	CASSLIQIYGYTF
NA	TRBV29-1	TRBJ1-1	NA	TGCAGCGTTCCCGGCGGGAACACTGAAGCTTTCTTT	CSVPGGNTEAFF
NA	TRBV23-1	TRBJ1-2	NA	TGCGCCAGCAGTCAATCGAAGGGGCGATTCTATGGCTACACCTTC	CASSQSKGRFYGYTF
NA	TRBV4-2	TRBJ1-2	once	TGTGCCAGCAGCCAAGATGGGGCTACCGCCCGCTACACCTTC	CASSQDGATARYTF
NA	TRBV29-1	TRBJ1-5	once	TGCAGCGTTGGACAGAGCAATCAGCCCCAGCATTTT	CSVGQSNQPQHF
TRBD2	TRBV7-6	TRBJ2-7	once	TGTGCCAGCAGCTCCGGGGGGGACCCGGTGCAGTACTTC	CASSSGGDPVQYF
NA	TRBV30	TRBJ1-2	NA	TGTGCCTGGAAGGGGAACAGGGTGGGCTATGGCTACACCTTC	CAWKGNRVGYGYTF
TRBD1	TRBV5-1	TRBJ2-1	NA	TGCGCCAGCAGCCCCGGACAGGGTACCTACAATGAGCAGTTCTTC	CASSPGQGTYNEQFF
NA	TRBV4-1	TRBJ2-1	NA	TGCGCCACCAAGGTGGGCAGCGGAAACAATGAGCAGTTCTTC	CATKVGSGNNEQFF
TRBD1	TRBV19	TRBJ1-4	NA	TGTGCCAGTAGCAGACAGGGAGAGGATGAAAAACTGTTTTTT	CASSRQGEDEKLFF
NA	TRBV27	TRBJ2-7	NA	TGTGCCAGCAGTCCCTCGCCGGGTGCCACCTACGAGCAGTACTTC	CASSPSPGATYEQYF
NA	TRBV2	TRBJ2-7	NA	TGTGCCATCTCCCGGGACACCCTCGGGTACTTC	CAISRDTLGYF
NA	TRBV15	TRBJ2-5	NA	TGTGCCACCAGCAGAGACAGGGGTGAGACCCAGTACTTC	CATSRDRGETQYF
NA	TRBV19	TRBJ1-2	NA	TGTGCCAGTAGTATATTGCTGAGGCATGGCTACACCTTC	CASSILLRHGYTF
TRBD2	TRBV4-1	TRBJ2-7	NA	TGCGCCAGCAGCCCGACCGGGACTAGCGGGGGGTCACAGTACTTC	CASSPTGTSGGSQYF
TRBD2	TRBV9	TRBJ2-1	NA	TGTGCCAGCAGCGAACAACGCGGGGGGCCATCCTACAATGAGCAGTTCTTC	CASSEQRGGPSYNEQFF
TRBD1	TRBV6-6	TRBJ1-6	NA	TGTGCCAGCAGCAGACAGGGGGTCGGTTCACCCCTCCACTTT	CASSRQGVGSPLHF
TRBD2	TRBV5-6	TRBJ2-3	NA	TGTGCCAGCAGCTTGAAAAAGGGGAGCGGGGGGGCGACAGATACGCAGTATTTT	CASSLKKGSGGATDTQYF
NA	TRBV5-5	TRBJ2-7	NA	TGTGCCAGCACCCTTGACTGGGGGGACTACGAGCAGTACTTC	CASTLDWGDYEQYF
NA	TRBV5-4	TRBJ2-3	NA	TGTGCCAGCAGTCCGGGAGAGACTATGGAGACAGATACGCAGTATTTT	CASSPGETMETDTQYF
TRBD2	TRBV30	TRBJ2-7	NA	TGTGCCTGGAGTGTAGTGCTAGCGGGGGCCTACGAGCAGTACTTC	CAWSVVLAGAYEQYF
TRBD1	TRBV4-1	TRBJ2-5	NA	TGCGCCAGCAGCTTGGGGACAGGGACGTGGGAGACCCAGTACTTC	CASSLGTGTWETQYF
NA	TRBV5-6	TRBJ2-2	NA	TGTGCCAGCAGCACCCGGGTCGGGGTGAACACCGGGGAGCTGTTTTTT	CASSTRVGVNTGELFF
TRBD1	TRBV6-5	TRBJ1-1	NA	TGTGCCAGCAGTAACAGGGGGGAAGCTTTCTTT	CASSNRGEAFF
TRBD1	TRBV7-9	TRBJ1-4	NA	TGTGCCAGCAGCCCCCTCGGGACAGGCAAGTTAGCAACTAATGAAAAACTGTTTTTT	CASSPLGTGKLATNEKLFF